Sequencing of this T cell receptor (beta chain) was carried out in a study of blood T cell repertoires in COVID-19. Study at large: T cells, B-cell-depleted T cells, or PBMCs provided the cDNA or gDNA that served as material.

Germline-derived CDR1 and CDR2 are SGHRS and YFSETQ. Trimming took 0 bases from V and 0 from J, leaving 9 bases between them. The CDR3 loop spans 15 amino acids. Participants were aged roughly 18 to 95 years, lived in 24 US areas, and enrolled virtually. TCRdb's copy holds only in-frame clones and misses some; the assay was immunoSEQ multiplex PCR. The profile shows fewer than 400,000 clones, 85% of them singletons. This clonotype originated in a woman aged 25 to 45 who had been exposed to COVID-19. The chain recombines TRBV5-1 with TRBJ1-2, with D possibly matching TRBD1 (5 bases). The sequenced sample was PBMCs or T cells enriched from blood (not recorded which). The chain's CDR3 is CASSLVGETNYGYTF. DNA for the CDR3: TGCGCCAGCAGCTTGGTAGGGGAAACTAACTATGGCTACACCTTC.